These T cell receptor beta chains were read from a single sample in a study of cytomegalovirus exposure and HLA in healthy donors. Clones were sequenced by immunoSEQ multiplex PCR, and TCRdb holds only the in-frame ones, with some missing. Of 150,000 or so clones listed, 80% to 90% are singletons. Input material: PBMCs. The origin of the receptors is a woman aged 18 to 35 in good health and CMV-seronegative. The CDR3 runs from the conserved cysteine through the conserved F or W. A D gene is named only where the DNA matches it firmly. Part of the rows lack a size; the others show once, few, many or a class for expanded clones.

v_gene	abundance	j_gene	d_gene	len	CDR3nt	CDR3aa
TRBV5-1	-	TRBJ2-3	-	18	TGCGCCAGCAGCTCTAGTAGGCGACAGATCTACAGCACAGATACGCAGTATTTT	CASSSSRRQIYSTDTQYF
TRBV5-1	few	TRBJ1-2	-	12	TGCGCCAGTGGGGAACAGGGTCATGGCTACACCTTC	CASGEQGHGYTF
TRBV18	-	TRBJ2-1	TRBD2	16	TGTGCCAGCTCACGAGCCGGGACTAGACCCTACAATGAGCAGTTCTTC	CASSRAGTRPYNEQFF
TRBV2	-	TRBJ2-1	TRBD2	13	TGTGCCAGCAGCGCCTCCGGACTAGCGGAGGAGTTCTTC	CASSASGLAEEFF
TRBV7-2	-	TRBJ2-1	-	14	TGTGCCAGCAGCGTGGGTGTTAGCCGTTCCGAGCAGTTCTTC	CASSVGVSRSEQFF
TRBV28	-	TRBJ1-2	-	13	TGTGCCAGCAGTTTACAGCGAACCTATGGCTACACCTTC	CASSLQRTYGYTF
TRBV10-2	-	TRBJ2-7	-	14	TGCGCCAGCAGTGAAACCCAGCGCTCCTACGAGCAGTACTTC	CASSETQRSYEQYF
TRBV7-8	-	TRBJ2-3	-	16	TGTGCCAGCAGCACCCTCCGACAGAAAAACACAGATACGCAGTATTTT	CASSTLRQKNTDTQYF
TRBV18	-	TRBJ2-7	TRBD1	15	TGTGCCAGCTCACCAACCGGGACAGGGGATTACGAGCAGTACTTC	CASSPTGTGDYEQYF
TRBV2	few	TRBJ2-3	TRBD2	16	TGTGCCAGCAGTAACACGAGCGGGATTGCAACAGATACGCAGTATTTT	CASSNTSGIATDTQYF
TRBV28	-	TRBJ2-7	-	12	TGTGCCAGCAGTCTTGGCCTTTACGAGCAGTACTTC	CASSLGLYEQYF
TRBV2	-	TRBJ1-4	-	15	TGTGCCAGCAGTGAAAACACAGGGACTAATGAAAAACTGTTTTTT	CASSENTGTNEKLFF
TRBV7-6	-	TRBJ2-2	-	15	TGTGCCAGCAGCTACAGGGGACTCAACACCGGGGAGCTGTTTTTT	CASSYRGLNTGELFF
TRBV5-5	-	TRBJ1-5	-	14	TGTGCCAGCAGCTGGCGGGGGGGCGAACAGCCCCAGCATTTT	CASSWRGGEQPQHF
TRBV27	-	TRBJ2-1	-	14	TGTGCCAGCAGTTTTAGCGGTTGGAGAAATGAGCAGTTCTTC	CASSFSGWRNEQFF
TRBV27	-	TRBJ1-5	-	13	TGTGCCAGCAGTTTATCGATAGGCGGGCCCCAGCATTTT	CASSLSIGGPQHF
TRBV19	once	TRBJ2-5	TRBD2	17	TGTGCCAGTAGATCCCTACGGGCGGGAGGCGTCCAAGAGACCCAGTACTTC	CASRSLRAGGVQETQYF
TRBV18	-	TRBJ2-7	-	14	TGTGCCAGCTCACGAGAGGGTGGGTCATACGAGCAGTACTTC	CASSREGGSYEQYF
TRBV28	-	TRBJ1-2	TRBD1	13	TGTGCCAGCAGTTATGGACAGGGTAGTGGCTACACCTTC	CASSYGQGSGYTF
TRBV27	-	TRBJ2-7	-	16	TGTGCCAGCAGTGCGGCAAATCACAGGGCTGCCTACGAGCAGTACTTC	CASSAANHRAAYEQYF
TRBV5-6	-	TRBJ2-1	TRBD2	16	TGTGCCAGCAGCTGGAGGACTAGCGGGAGTAGGATTGAGCAGTTCTTC	CASSWRTSGSRIEQFF
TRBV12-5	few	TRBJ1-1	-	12	TGTGCTAGTGGTTTTGGGGGGGTTGAAGCTTTCTTT	CASGFGGVEAFF
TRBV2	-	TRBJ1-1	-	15	TGTGCCAGCAGGAGGAGGGTGGCCTTGAACACTGAAGCTTTCTTT	CASRRRVALNTEAFF
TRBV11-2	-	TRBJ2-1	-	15	TGTGCCAGCAGCTTAAGACTACTAAGTTACAATGAGCAGTTCTTC	CASSLRLLSYNEQFF
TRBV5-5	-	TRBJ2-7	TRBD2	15	TGTGCCAGCAGCTTGGTTAGCGGGACACGTCGCGAGCAGTACTTC	CASSLVSGTRREQYF
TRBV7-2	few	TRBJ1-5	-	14	TGTGCCAGCAGCTTAGCGGACTACAGGAGGCCCCAGCATTTT	CASSLADYRRPQHF
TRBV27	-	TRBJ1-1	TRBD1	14	TGTGCCAGCAGTACGCGACAGGGCTACACTGAAGCTTTCTTT	CASSTRQGYTEAFF
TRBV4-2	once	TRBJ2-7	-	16	TGTGCCAGCAGCCCGGCTCAGGCGGGACCCATCTACGAGCAGTACTTC	CASSPAQAGPIYEQYF
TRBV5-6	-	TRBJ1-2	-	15	TGTGCCAGCAGCTTGGTTGGGGCCTTGAACTATGGCTACACCTTC	CASSLVGALNYGYTF
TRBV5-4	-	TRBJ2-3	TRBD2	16	TGTGCCAGCAGCTCTACTAGCGGGAGAGTCACAGATACGCAGTATTTT	CASSSTSGRVTDTQYF
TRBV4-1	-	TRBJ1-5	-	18	TGCGCCAGCAGCCAATACACCTTGGCAGAAAATAGCAATCAGCCCCAGCATTTT	CASSQYTLAENSNQPQHF
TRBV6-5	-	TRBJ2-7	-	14	TGTGCCAGCAGTTACCAGGAGGGCCCCTACGAGCAGTACTTC	CASSYQEGPYEQYF
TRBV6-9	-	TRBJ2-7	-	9	TGTGCCAGCAGTTTTAGGCAGTACTTC	CASSFRQYF
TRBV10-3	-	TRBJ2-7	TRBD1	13	TGTGCCATGGCCGGGACAGGGGGCTACGAGCAGTACTTC	CAMAGTGGYEQYF
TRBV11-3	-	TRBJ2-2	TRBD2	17	TGTGCCAGCAGCTCCGGCGCCCGGGCGGGAGTAACCGGGGAGCTGTTTTTT	CASSSGARAGVTGELFF
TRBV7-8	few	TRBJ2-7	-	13	TGTGCCAGCAGCTTAGGCAGGACCTACGAGCAGTACTTC	CASSLGRTYEQYF
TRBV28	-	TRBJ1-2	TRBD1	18	TGTGCCAGCAGTTCTCGGATGGTAGGGGGCAGTGGAATCTATGGCTACACCTTC	CASSSRMVGGSGIYGYTF
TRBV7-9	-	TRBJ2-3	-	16	TGTGCCAGCAGCTTCTACGATAGCGGCCCCACAGATACGCAGTATTTT	CASSFYDSGPTDTQYF
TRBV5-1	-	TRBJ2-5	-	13	TGCGCCAGCAGCTTGGGCCAGAAAGAGACCCAGTACTTC	CASSLGQKETQYF
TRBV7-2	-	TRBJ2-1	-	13	TGTGCCAGCAGATCCCACAGTTACAATGAGCAGTTCTTC	CASRSHSYNEQFF
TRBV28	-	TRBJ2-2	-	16	TGTGCCAGCAGTCCCTTTGGGTTGGGGAGCACCGGGGAGCTGTTTTTT	CASSPFGLGSTGELFF
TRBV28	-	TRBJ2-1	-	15	TGTGCCAGCAGTTTAGCGGGAGAAGGGGGCAATGAGCAGTTCTTC	CASSLAGEGGNEQFF
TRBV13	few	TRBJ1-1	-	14	TGTGCCAGCAGCACAGGACAGTTGAACACTGAAGCTTTCTTT	CASSTGQLNTEAFF
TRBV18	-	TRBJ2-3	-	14	TGTGCCAGCTCCCGTGGAGTGAGCACAGATACGCAGTATTTT	CASSRGVSTDTQYF
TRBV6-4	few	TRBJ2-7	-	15	TGTGCCAGCAGGGGCCCTTGGGGAGGAGGTGACGAGCAGTACTTC	CASRGPWGGGDEQYF